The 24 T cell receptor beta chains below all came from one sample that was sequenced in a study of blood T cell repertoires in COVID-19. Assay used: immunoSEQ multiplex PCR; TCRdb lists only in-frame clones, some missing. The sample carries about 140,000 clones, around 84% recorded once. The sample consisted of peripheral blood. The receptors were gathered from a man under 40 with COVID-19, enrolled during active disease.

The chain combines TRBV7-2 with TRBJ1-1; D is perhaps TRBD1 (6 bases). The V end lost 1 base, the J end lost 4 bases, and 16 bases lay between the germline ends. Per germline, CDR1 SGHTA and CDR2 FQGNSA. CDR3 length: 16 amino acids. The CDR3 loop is CASSLGGQGSGTEAFF. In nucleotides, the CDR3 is TGTGCCAGCAGCTTAGGGGGGCAGGGCTCCGGCACTGAAGCTTTCTTT.

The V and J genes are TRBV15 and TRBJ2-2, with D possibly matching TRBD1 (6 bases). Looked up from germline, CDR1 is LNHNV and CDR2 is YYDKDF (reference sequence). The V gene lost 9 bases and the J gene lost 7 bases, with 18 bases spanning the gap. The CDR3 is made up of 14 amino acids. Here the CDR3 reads CATMGQGLRGELFF. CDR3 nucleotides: TGTGCCACTATGGGTCAGGGGCTTCGCGGGGAGCTGTTTTTT.

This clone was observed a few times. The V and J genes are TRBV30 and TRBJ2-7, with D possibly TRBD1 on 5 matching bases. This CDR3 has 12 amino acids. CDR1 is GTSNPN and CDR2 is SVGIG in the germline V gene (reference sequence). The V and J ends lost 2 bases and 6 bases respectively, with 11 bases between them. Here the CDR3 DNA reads TGTGCCTGGAGTAGGGGCAGGACCGAGCAGTACTTC. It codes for CAWSRGRTEQYF.

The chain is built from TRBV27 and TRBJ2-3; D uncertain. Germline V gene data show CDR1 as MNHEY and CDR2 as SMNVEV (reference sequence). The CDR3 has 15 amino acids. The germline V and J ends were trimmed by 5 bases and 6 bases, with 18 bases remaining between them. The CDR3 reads CASSPSALQVDTQYF. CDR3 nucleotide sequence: TGTGCCAGCAGTCCCTCCGCCCTTCAGGTCGATACGCAGTATTTT.

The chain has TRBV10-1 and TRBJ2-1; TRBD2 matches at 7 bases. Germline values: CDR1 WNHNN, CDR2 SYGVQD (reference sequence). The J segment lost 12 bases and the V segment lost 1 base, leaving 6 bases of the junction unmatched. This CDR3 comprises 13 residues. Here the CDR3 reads CASSEWEGTRQFF. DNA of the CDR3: TGCGCCAGCAGTGAGTGGGAGGGTACGAGGCAGTTCTTC.

The CDR3 here is CASSLVSAFYEQYF. Written as DNA, the CDR3 is TGTGCCAGCAGCCTAGTATCAGCCTTCTACGAGCAGTACTTC. The chain employs TRBV28 and TRBJ2-7, with D uncertain. This CDR3 has 14 residues. Germline-derived CDR1 and CDR2 are MDHEN and SYDVKM. The ends were cut back, 6 bases at V and 3 bases at J, with 15 bases in the middle.

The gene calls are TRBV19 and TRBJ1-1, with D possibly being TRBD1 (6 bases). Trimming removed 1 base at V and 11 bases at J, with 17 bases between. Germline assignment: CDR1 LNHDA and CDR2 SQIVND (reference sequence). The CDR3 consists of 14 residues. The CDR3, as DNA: TGTGCCAGTAGTATAGCAGGGGCGGATTCGAGGGCTTTCTTT. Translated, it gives CASSIAGADSRAFF.

CDR3 loop: CASRKTGKDEQYF. CDR3 DNA sequence: TGTGCCAGCAGGAAGACAGGGAAGGACGAGCAGTACTTC. The V call is TRBV7-3, the J call TRBJ2-7; 7 positions agree with TRBD1. CDR3 length: 13 amino acids. With 6 bases clipped from V and 5 bases from J, the junction kept 7 bases outside the gene matches. From germline, CDR1 is SGHTA and CDR2 FQGTGA. Supplemented by reference TRBV7-3 and TRBJ2-7, the full variable domain reads GAGVSQTPSNKVTEKGKYVELRCDPISGHTALYWYRQSLGQGPEFLIYFQGTGAADDSGLPNDRFFAVRPEGSVSTLKIQRTERGDSAVYLCASRKTGKDEQYFGPGTRLTVT.

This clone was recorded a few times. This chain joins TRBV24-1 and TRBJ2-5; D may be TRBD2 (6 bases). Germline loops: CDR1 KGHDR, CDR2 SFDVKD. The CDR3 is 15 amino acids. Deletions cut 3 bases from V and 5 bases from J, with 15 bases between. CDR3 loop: CATSDPLTRGETQYF. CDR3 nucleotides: TGTGCCACCAGTGATCCCCTGACCCGGGGGGAGACCCAGTACTTC.

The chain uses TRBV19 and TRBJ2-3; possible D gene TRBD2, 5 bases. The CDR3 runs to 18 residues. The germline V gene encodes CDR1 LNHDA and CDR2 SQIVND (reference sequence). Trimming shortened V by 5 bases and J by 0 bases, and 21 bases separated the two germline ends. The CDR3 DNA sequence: TGTGCCAGTAGTGTCAGAGCTCGGACTCACGAAAGCACAGATACGCAGTATTTT. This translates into CASSVRARTHESTDTQYF.

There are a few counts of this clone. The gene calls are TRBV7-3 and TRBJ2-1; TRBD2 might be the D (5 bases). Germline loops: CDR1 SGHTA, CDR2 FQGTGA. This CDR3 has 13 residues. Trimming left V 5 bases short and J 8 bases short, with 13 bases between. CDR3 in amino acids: CASSPGSAHEQFF. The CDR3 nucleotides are TGTGCCAGCAGCCCGGGATCAGCCCATGAGCAGTTCTTC.

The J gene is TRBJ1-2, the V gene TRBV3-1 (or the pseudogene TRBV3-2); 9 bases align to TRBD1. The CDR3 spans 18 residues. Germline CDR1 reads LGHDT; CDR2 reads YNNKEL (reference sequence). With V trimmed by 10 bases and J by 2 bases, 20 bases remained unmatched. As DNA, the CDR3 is TGTGCCACTCTCAGTCCCCCGGGACAGGGACCCACCAACTATGGCTACACCTTC. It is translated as CATLSPPGQGPTNYGYTF.

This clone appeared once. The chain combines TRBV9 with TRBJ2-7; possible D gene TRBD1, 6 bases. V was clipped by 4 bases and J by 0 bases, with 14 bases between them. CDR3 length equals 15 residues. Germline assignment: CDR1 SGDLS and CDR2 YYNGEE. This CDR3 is CASSPGHVDSYEQYF. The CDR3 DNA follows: TGTGCCAGCAGCCCGGGACACGTTGACTCCTACGAGCAGTACTTC.

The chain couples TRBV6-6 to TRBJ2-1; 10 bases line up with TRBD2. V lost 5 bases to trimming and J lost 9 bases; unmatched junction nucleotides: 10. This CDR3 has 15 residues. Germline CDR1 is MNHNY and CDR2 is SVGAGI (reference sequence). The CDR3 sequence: CASSPTLAGAGEQFF. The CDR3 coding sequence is TGTGCCAGCAGTCCTACTCTAGCGGGAGCAGGTGAGCAGTTCTTC.

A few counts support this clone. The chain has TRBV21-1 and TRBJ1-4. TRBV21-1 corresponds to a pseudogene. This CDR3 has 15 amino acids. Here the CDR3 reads CASSNPSNANEKLFF. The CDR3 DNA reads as TGTGCCAGCAGCAATCCAAGCAACGCTAATGAAAAACTGTTTTTT.

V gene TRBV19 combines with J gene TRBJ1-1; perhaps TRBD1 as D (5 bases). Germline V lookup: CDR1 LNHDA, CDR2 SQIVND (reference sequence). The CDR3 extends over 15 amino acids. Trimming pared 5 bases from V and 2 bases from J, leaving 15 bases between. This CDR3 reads CASSWSGRVNTEAFF. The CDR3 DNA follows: TGTGCCAGTAGTTGGTCGGGCAGGGTAAACACTGAAGCTTTCTTT.

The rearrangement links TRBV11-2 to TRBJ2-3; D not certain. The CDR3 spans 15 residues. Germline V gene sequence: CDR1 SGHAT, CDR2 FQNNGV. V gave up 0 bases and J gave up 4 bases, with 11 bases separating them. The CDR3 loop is CASSLDPGSADTQYF. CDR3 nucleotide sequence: TGTGCCAGCAGCTTAGATCCTGGTTCGGCAGATACGCAGTATTTT.

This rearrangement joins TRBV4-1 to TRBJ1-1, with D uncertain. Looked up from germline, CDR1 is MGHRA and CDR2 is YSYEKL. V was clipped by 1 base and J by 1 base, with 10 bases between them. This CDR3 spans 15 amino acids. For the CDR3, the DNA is TGCGCCAGCAGCCAAGGACTCAGTCCGAACACTGAAGCTTTCTTT. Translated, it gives CASSQGLSPNTEAFF.

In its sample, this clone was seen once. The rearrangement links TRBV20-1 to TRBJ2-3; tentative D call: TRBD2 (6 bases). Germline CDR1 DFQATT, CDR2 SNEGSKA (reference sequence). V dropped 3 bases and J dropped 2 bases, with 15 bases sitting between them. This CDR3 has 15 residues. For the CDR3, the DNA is TGCAGTGCTAGTCGGGCGGGAAGTTTCACAGATACGCAGTATTTT. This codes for CSASRAGSFTDTQYF.

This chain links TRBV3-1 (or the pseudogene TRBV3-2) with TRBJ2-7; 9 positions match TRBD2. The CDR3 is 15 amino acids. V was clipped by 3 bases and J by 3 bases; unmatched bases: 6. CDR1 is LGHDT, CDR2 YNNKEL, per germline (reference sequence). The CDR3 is CASSHLAGRIYEQYF. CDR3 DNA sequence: TGTGCCAGCAGCCATCTAGCGGGACGAATCTACGAGCAGTACTTC.

In nucleotides, the CDR3 is TGTGCCACCGGGACAGCCTACGAGCAGTACTTC. Translation: CATGTAYEQYF. This chain connects TRBV6-5 to TRBJ2-7, with TRBD1 matching over 7 bases. This CDR3 region has 11 residues. Germline V lookup: CDR1 MNHEY, CDR2 SVGAGI. Unmatched junction bases numbered 2, after V lost 10 bases and J lost 2 bases.

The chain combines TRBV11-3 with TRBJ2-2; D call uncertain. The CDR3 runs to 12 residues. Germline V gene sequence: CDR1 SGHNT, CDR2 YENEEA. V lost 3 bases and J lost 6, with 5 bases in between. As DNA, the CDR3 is TGTGCCAGCAGCTTTCGGGCCGGGGAGCTGTTTTTT. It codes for CASSFRAGELFF.

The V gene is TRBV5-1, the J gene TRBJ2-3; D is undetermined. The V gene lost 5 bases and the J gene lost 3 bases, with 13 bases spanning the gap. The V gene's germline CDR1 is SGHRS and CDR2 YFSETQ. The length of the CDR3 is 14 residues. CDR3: CASSSGHRTDTQYF. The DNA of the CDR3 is TGCGCCAGCAGTTCTGGCCACAGAACAGATACGCAGTATTTT.

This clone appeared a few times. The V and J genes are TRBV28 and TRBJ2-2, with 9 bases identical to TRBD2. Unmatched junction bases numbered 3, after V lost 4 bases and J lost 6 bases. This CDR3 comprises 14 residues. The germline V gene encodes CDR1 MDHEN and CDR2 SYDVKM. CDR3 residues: CASSSGLASGELFF. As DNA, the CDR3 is TGTGCCAGCAGTTCGGGACTAGCTTCCGGGGAGCTGTTTTTT.